Included here is one T cell receptor (beta chain) sequence, with context. The clone's antigen remains unknown. One base away there is no much larger clone; base qualities are not given. These data belong to a study of cytomegalovirus exposure and HLA in healthy donors (dated by TCRdb to 2015 to 2018). Describing the broader study: According to an earlier analysis of 450 to 650 of the donors, about 179 million T cells yielded some 120 million unique TCR beta sequences and around 300 Gb of sequence data. Roughly 300 gigabases of sequencing data and approximately 85 million unique TCR sequences were included in an early release covering about 700 HLA-typed donors. Of the 350 to 400 genotyped donors, 65% to 90% fell in the genetic ancestry cluster associated with self-reported Caucasian donors. The aim of the study was to test whether cataloging public T cell receptors could identify signatures of past pathogen exposure. Using immunosequencing, the study profiled T cell repertoires from fewer than 700 subjects and related those repertoires to cytomegalovirus serostatus. Besides the first cohort of around 670 subjects, a separate validation cohort made up of roughly 130 different subjects was used. To predict cytomegalovirus infection status, the study combined high-throughput TCR immunosequencing, statistical association of individual TCRs with disease status, and machine learning. To study patterns of TCR occurrence, a later analysis re-analyzed previously published TCR beta repertoires from 666 donors and added high-resolution HLA genotyping. Rather than drawing on any new phenotypic data, the later analysis identified candidate immune exposures from TCR beta sequences and the way those sequences occurred across donors. In an earlier analysis of about 590 of the donors, high-throughput TCR beta sequencing was used to judge whether each TCR beta V gene segment behaved as functional or pseudogenic. Donor age, sex, ethnicity and CMV serostatus were compiled together with the repertoire data. In a later genetic analysis, genome-wide SNP genotypes for about 55% of the roughly 700 donors were used, and that subset was treated as a discovery cohort. Every repertoire in the discovery cohort had been generated on one and the same sequencing platform. HLA typing included class I and class II loci at four-digit resolution. Typing coverage varied by locus: about 620-640 donors for A, B, C, DRB1 and DQB1; approximately 560 for DQA1; 606 for DPA1; fewer than 480 for DPB1. About five DR-DQ haplotypes were treated as single units for association and clustering because of strong linkage in the cohort. Across about 370 genotyped donors of the cohort, an average of about 240,000 unique TCR beta nucleotide sequences per donor were sequenced, and roughly a sixth of those sequences were non-productive. General study outcomes and caveats: A later genetic analysis reported fewer N-insertions in productive TCRs among donors in an Asian-associated ancestry cluster than the roughly 700-donor mean. In a later analysis, the rate of TCR association differed among HLA loci, with DRB1 alleles having the most associated TCRs and HLA-C alleles having the fewest. The presence/absence analyses assumed that sequencing depth was roughly uniform across donors, and that assumption may not be true. A further reported finding was that TCR beta sequences accurately predicted the HLA-A and HLA-B alleles for most subjects in the first cohort. Because some donors lacked HLA typing at each locus, the association tests relied only on the typed subset. In an earlier analysis of about 600 of the donors, most TCR beta V segments appeared in productive rearrangements about 87% or about 30% of the time, broadly matching IMGT annotations. Three of the identified cytomegalovirus-associated TCR beta chains were confirmed in vitro to be specific for cytomegalovirus antigens. Strong co-occurrence of HLA alleles, especially DR and DQ, made assigning TCR associations to individual alleles difficult. The 87-base-pair reads could not distinguish some IMGT-functional V segments, including TRBV6-2 and TRBV6-3, so those segments were excluded. V-gene and J-gene trimming of TCR beta chains was associated with a missense DCLRE1C variant in a later genetic analysis, and the association was replicated in an independent cohort. Most TCR sequences were seen in very few donors, while some public TCRs were found in many individuals. According to the authors, the approach could potentially be generalized to other disease states and immunological phenotypes. This cohort had only TCR beta chains sequenced, and the lack of alpha or paired-chain data limited which features could be detected. The classifier was reported to diagnose cytomegalovirus status with high specificity and sensitivity in both the original and validation cohorts. In the study, some 180 TCR beta chains were listed as associated with cytomegalovirus. Some 16 rarely observed V segments, including chromosome 9 orphons, were excluded from the earlier analysis of several hundred of the donors because counts were too low. CMV serostatus was the only immune exposure information available for the cohort. In a later analysis, several top co-occurrence clusters were reported to appear linked to parvovirus B19, influenza, CMV and Epstein-Barr virus. A cluster of highly shared sequence variants was judged likely to be a technical artifact of the sequencing pipeline. Linkage disequilibrium might explain the correlated functional status among segregating V segments, but an unknown experimental factor could not be ruled out. A later analysis found that HLA-associated TCR beta chains were more clonally expanded and had lower generation probabilities than equally common non-associated chains. Most CMV-associated TCR beta chains appeared to be HLA-restricted in a later analysis, and the HLA associations seemed to be driven largely by CMV exposure. A later analysis associated 15,000 to 20,000 TCR beta sequences with specific HLA alleles at a false discovery rate of 0.05.

The V and J ends are trimmed by 2 bases and 5 bases, leaving 9 bases between them. Reading the germline V gene gives CDR1 MNHEY and CDR2 SVGAGI. The CDR3 numbers 13 residues from cysteine through phenylalanine. CDR3 DNA is the only sequence kept; it has 39 bases, read in frame from the first base. The cohort consisted of more than 650 healthy bone marrow donors. All cohort members were sampled while nominally healthy, although unrecorded immune exposures were likely present. The donor was CMV seropositive and belonged to the group of 250 to 300 seropositive cohort members. Each donor provided a peripheral blood sample, and peripheral blood mononuclear cells were used for TCR beta sequencing. The Qiagen DNeasy Blood Extraction Kit was used to extract genomic DNA from the blood cell samples. Receptor amplification or capture employed the immunoSEQ multiplex PCR assay. A mixture of 60 forward primers for TCR Vbeta segments and 13 reverse primers for TCR Jbeta segments was used in the multiplex PCR. The CDR3 region of rearranged TCR beta genes was amplified from genomic DNA by a multiplex PCR assay. Amplified TCR beta libraries were sequenced as 87-base-pair reads on the Illumina HiSeq System. In the authors' own workflow: A later analysis counted tens of millions of unique TCR beta chains across the 666 repertoires, and some 12 million of these chains were shared by at least two donors. Raw reads were error-corrected and collapsed into unique sequences with a nearest-neighbor algorithm that merged closely related sequences to remove PCR and sequencing errors. To assign V, D and J gene segments, CDR3 sequences were aligned to IMGT reference sequences. For a sequence to be retained, a match of at least six nucleotides to both a V gene segment and a J gene segment was required. A rearrangement counted as productive if the CDR3 had no stop codons and remained in frame with V and J, and every other rearrangement counted as non-productive. Following IMGT convention, CDR3 was defined as the stretch from the second conserved V-encoded cysteine to the conserved J-encoded phenylalanine. Sequences without an unambiguous match to a single V gene segment were excluded from the earlier analysis of almost 600 of the donors. An earlier analysis of 500 to 600 of the donors classified V segments as functional when productive rearrangements were above 56.7% and as segregating when the standard deviation between donors was above 5%. To diagnose cytomegalovirus status from the catalog of TCR beta chain sequences, a statistical classification framework was built. V and J gene assignment, in a later analysis, came from comparing TCR nucleotide sequences with IMGT/GENE-DB human TR gene sequences. In a later analysis, CDR3 sequences and most-parsimonious VDJ recombination scenarios were assigned using the TCRdist pipeline. In a later analysis, each TCR beta chain was defined by its CDR3 amino acid sequence together with its V-gene family, and reads lacking a unique V-gene family were excluded. A later analysis removed several hundred highly shared, low-generation-probability nucleotide sequences to deal with suspected cross-contamination and a sequencing artifact. For each public chain, a later analysis derived a clonal expansion index from normalized ranks of inferred template counts within each repertoire. Generation probabilities in a later analysis came from a VDJ recombination model fitted to out-of-frame rearrangements, and those results were checked against IGoR. Hypergeometric tests were used in a later analysis to score TCR-TCR, TCR-HLA and TCR-CMV co-occurrence, with a repertoire-size bias correction applied to the TCR pairs. In a later analysis, false discovery rates were estimated by permuting HLA or CMV assignments 20 times. In a later analysis, co-occurring TCRs were grouped with DBSCAN, and TCRdist sequence similarity was added when clustering was performed within HLA-allele-positive subsets. Repertoires with fewer than 30,000 or more than 120,000 public chains were left out of co-occurrence clustering, as were about five repertoires with anomalous nucleotide sharing. TCRdb limited this immuneACCESS table to in-frame rearrangements with V and J called. A share of clones is missing; checked studies link under half to unresolved V genes, and the rest is unexplained. For V, J and clone size, that table is used; D and trimming come from the DNA. Across this sample there are roughly 170,000 clones, with 70% to 85% seen only once. The leading ten clones occupy 0.95% to 1.5% of the sample.

The V and J segments used are TRBV6-5 and TRBJ1-2, with a weak D call of TRBD1 (5 bases match). Specimen: PBMCs. The clonotype was recovered from a girl aged 2 to 9 in good health and CMV-seropositive. DNA sequence: TGTGCCAGCAGTTACGGGGGGGAGTATGGCTACACCTTC. This gives the protein CASSYGGEYGYTF.